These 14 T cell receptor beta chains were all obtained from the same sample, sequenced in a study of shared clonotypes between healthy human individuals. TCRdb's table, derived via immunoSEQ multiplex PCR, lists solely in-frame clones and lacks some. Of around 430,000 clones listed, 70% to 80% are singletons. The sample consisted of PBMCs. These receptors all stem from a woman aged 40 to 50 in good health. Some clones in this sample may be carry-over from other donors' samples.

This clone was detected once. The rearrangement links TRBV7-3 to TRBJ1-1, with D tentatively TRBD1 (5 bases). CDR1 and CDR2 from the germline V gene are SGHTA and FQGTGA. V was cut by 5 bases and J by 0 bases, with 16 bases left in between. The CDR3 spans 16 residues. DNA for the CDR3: TGTGCCAGCAGCCCAAACGGGGGAAGTATGAACACTGAAGCTTTCTTT. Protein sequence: CASSPNGGSMNTEAFF.

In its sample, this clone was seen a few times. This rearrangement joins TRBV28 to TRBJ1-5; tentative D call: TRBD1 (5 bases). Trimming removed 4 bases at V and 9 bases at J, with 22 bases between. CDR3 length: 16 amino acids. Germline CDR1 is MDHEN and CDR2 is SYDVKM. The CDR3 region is CASSSSRQGGVRPQHF. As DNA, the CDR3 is TGTGCCAGCAGTTCCTCCCGCCAGGGCGGGGTGCGGCCCCAGCATTTT.

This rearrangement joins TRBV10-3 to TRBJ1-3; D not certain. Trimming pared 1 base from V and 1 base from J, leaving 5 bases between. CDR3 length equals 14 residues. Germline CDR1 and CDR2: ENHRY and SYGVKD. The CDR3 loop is CAISELGSGNTIYF. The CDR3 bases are TGTGCCATCAGTGAGTTGGGGTCTGGAAACACCATATATTTT.

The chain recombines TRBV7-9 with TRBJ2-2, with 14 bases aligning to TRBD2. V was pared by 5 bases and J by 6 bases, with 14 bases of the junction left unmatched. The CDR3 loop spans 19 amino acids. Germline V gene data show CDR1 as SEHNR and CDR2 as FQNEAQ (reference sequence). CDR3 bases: TGTGCCAGCAGCCCGAGAGGGGGACTAGCGGGAGATGTCGCCGGGGAGCTGTTTTTT. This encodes CASSPRGGLAGDVAGELFF.

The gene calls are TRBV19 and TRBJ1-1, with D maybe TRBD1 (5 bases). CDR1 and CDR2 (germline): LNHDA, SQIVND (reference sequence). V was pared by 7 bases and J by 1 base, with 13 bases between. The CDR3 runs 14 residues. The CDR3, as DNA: TGTGCCAGTACGCAGGGTTGGGGGAACACTGAAGCTTTCTTT. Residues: CASTQGWGNTEAFF.

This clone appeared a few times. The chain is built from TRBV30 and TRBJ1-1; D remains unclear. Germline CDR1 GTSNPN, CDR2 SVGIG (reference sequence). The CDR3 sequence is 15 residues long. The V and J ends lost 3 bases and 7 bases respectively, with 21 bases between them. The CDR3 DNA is TGTGCCTGGAGAGCTAATGCGGTCCGGGTAGATGAAGCTTTCTTT. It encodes CAWRANAVRVDEAFF.

As DNA, the CDR3 is TGCAGCGCCAGCCGGGACAGGGGATCGATAACTAATGAAAAACTGTTTTTT. Translation: CSASRDRGSITNEKLFF. This chain links TRBV29-1 with TRBJ1-4; 10 bases agree with TRBD1. The CDR3 contains 17 residues. The germline gives CDR1 SQVTM, CDR2 ANQGSEA. With 7 bases clipped from V and 1 base from J, the junction kept 12 bases outside the gene matches.

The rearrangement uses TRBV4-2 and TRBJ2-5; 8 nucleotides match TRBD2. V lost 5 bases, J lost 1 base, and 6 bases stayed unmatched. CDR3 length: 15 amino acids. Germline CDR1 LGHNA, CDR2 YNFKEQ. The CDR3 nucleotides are TGTGCCAGCAGCGCAGGACTAGCTCCCCAAGAGACCCAGTACTTC. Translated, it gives CASSAGLAPQETQYF.

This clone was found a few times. The CDR3 sequence: CASSVGSREGYNEQFF. The CDR3 bases are TGTGCCAGCAGCGTAGGATCGCGGGAGGGCTACAATGAGCAGTTCTTC. This chain joins TRBV9 and TRBJ2-1; TRBD2 matches at 9 bases. Germline lookup yields CDR1 SGDLS and CDR2 YYNGEE. CDR3 length: 16 amino acids. Trimming removed 0 bases from V and 3 bases from J; junction bases left unmatched: 4. The full variable domain, in which reference TRBV9 and TRBJ2-1 provide the parts outside the CDR3, is DSGVTQTPKHLITATGQRVTLRCSPRSGDLSVYWYQQSLDQGLQFLIQYYNGEERAKGNILERFSAQQFPDLHSELNLSSLELGDSALYFCASSVGSREGYNEQFFGPGTRLTVL.

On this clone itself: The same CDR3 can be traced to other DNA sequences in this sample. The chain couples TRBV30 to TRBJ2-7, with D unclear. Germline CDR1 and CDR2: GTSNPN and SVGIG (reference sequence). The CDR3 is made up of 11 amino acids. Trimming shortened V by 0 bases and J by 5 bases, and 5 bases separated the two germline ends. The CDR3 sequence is CAWSVGNEQYF. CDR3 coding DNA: TGTGCCTGGAGTGTAGGGAACGAGCAGTACTTC.

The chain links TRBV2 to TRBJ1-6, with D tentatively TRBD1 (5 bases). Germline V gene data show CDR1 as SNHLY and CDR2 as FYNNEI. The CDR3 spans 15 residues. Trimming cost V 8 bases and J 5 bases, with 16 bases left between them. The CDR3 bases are TGTGCCAGCGTATCCAGGGTCCGGAATAATTCACCCCTCCACTTT. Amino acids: CASVSRVRNNSPLHF.

The CDR3 DNA reads TGTGCCAGCTCAGCGACAGGTGGCGGGGAGCTGTTTTTT. Protein: CASSATGGGELFF. The gene calls are TRBV18 and TRBJ2-2, with a weak D call TRBD1 (6 bases). The CDR3 has 13 amino acids. CDR1 KGHSH and CDR2 LQKENI come from the germline V gene. V dropped 5 bases and J dropped 7 bases, with 11 bases sitting between them.

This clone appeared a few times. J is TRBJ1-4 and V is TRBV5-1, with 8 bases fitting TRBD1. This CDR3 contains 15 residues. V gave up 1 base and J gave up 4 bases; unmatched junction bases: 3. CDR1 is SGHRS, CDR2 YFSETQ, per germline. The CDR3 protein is CASSLRTGNNEKLFF. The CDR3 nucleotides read TGCGCCAGCAGCTTGAGGACAGGGAATAATGAAAAACTGTTTTTT. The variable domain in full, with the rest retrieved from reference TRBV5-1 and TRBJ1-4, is KAGVTQTPRYLIKTRGQQVTLSCSPISGHRSVSWYQQTPGQGLQFLFEYFSETQRNKGNFPGRFSGRQFSNSRSEMNVSTLELGDSALYLCASSLRTGNNEKLFFGSGTQLSVL.

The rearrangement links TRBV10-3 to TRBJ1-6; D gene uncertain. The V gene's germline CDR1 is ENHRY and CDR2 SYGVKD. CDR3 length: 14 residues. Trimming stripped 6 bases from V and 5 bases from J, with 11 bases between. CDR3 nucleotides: TGTGCCATCAGGCGACTGGGAGATAATTCACCCCTCCACTTT. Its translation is CAIRRLGDNSPLHF.